This T cell receptor (beta chain) was recovered during a study of blood T cell repertoires in COVID-19. Overall study: Researchers got acute and convalescent COVID-19 samples from the United States, Italy and Spain. T cells, B-cell-depleted T cells, or PBMCs provided the cDNA or gDNA that served as material.

The CDR3 extends over 15 amino acids. Germline V gene lookup returns CDR1 MNHEY and CDR2 SMNVEV (reference sequence). The J segment lost 2 bases and the V segment lost 4 bases, leaving 4 bases of the junction unmatched. In the authors' workflow: Reference gene primer amplification gave estimated nucleated cell counts. TCRdb's copy holds only in-frame clones and misses some; the assay was immunoSEQ multiplex PCR. V and J calls and clone size are those listed in that table; D and trimming were worked out from the DNA. The sample has about 120,000 clones; approximately 82% are singletons. This chain links TRBV27 with TRBJ2-1, with 8 bases that match TRBD1. Specimen: peripheral blood. This receptor was obtained from a man between 65 and 85 years old with active or convalescent COVID-19. CDR3: CASSYDRGPYNEQFF. As DNA, the CDR3 is TGTGCCAGCAGTTACGACAGGGGACCCTACAATGAGCAGTTCTTC.